This T cell receptor beta chain stems from a study of technical replicates of blood from a handful of donors. The method was immunoSEQ multiplex PCR; TCRdb's version includes in-frame clones alone and lacks a portion of them. The table lists about 100,000 clones, nearly 97% of them singletons, with 0.21% in the top ten. Per germline, CDR1 LNHDA and CDR2 SQIVND (reference sequence). Trimming cost V 2 bases and J 0 bases, with 11 bases left between them. The CDR3 runs 16 residues. The sequence was collected from a human donor in good health. The sample comprised T cells isolated from PBMCs. The chain uses TRBV19 and TRBJ2-4; D unclear. CDR3 amino acids: CASSIKLTLAKNIQYF. CDR3 sequence (DNA): TGTGCCAGTAGTATAAAGTTGACTCTAGCCAAAAACATTCAGTACTTC.